This is a list of T cell receptor beta chains from one sample in a study of T cell clonotyping in hematopoietic cell transplantation. The protocol was immunoSEQ multiplex PCR, while the TCRdb copy is restricted to in-frame clones and leaves out a portion. The sample contains 13,000 to 15,000 clones, 65% to 90% of which appear only once. Sample: PBMCs, taken 100 days after allogeneic stem cell transplant. The origin of the receptors is a male patient aged 50 to 59 who had an allogeneic stem cell transplant from an unrelated donor, so T cells may come from the graft donor. Some clones in this sample may be carry-over from other donors' samples. The CDR3 runs from the conserved cysteine through the conserved F or W. Each record gives: V gene, J gene, CDR3 protein.

v_call: TRBV5-5
j_call: TRBJ1-5
cdr3_aa: CASSTGQSSNQPQHF

v_call: TRBV6-5
j_call: TRBJ1-2
cdr3_aa: CASSSQGKGYGYTF

v_call: TRBV29-1
j_call: TRBJ2-5
cdr3_aa: CSVRGAGGETQYF

v_call: TRBV27
j_call: TRBJ1-5
cdr3_aa: CASSPWTGATNQPQHF

v_call: TRBV6-5
j_call: TRBJ2-3
cdr3_aa: CASSYGLAGTTDTQYF

v_call: TRBV7-2
j_call: TRBJ1-2
cdr3_aa: CASSLEKGAGPYGYTF

v_call: TRBV10-3
j_call: TRBJ2-5
cdr3_aa: CAISESGETQYF

v_call: TRBV2
j_call: TRBJ2-7
cdr3_aa: CASGGQGFGGQYF

v_call: TRBV7-9
j_call: TRBJ1-2
cdr3_aa: CASSIEAFHGYTF

v_call: TRBV19
j_call: TRBJ2-1
cdr3_aa: CASSQGGRHNEQFF

v_call: TRBV6-5
j_call: TRBJ1-2
cdr3_aa: CASSLDRGTGYTF

v_call: TRBV19
j_call: TRBJ2-3
cdr3_aa: CASRSTGRADTQYF

v_call: TRBV27
j_call: TRBJ1-2
cdr3_aa: CASSSSAGTGPGYTF

v_call: TRBV6-6
j_call: TRBJ2-1
cdr3_aa: CASSYSQGLYNEQFF

v_call: TRBV9
j_call: TRBJ2-1
cdr3_aa: CASSPTQLLGPNEQFF

v_call: TRBV5-5
j_call: TRBJ2-5
cdr3_aa: CASSFRSGRQETQYF

v_call: TRBV9
j_call: TRBJ2-1
cdr3_aa: CASSVTSELYNEQFF

v_call: TRBV10-3
j_call: TRBJ2-5
cdr3_aa: CAISELGTRGTQYF

v_call: TRBV25-1
j_call: TRBJ2-5
cdr3_aa: CASSEDGVPKTQYF

v_call: TRBV30
j_call: TRBJ1-2
cdr3_aa: CAWGGGWGYTF

v_call: TRBV30
j_call: TRBJ1-3
cdr3_aa: CAWSRGQGIWKHHIF

v_call: TRBV7-9
j_call: TRBJ2-6
cdr3_aa: CASSLAGQGPRSGANVLTF

v_call: TRBV6-5
j_call: TRBJ2-1
cdr3_aa: CASSQRTGEDEQFF

v_call: TRBV2
j_call: TRBJ1-5
cdr3_aa: CASSAPGAVQPQHF

v_call: TRBV2
j_call: TRBJ1-2
cdr3_aa: CASSETQGYYGYTF

v_call: TRBV7-9
j_call: TRBJ1-2
cdr3_aa: CASSLAGTGSNYGYTF